These 2 T cell receptor beta chains came from one sample sequenced in a study of blood T cell repertoires in COVID-19. Sequencing was performed with immunoSEQ multiplex PCR; in TCRdb, only in-frame clones are kept and a portion is missing. The table records 250,000 to 300,000 clones, more than 75% of them present only once. The sequenced sample consisted of PBMCs or T cells enriched from blood (not recorded which). These receptors were taken from a woman aged 60-75 years in a cohort exposed to, infected with or recovered from COVID-19 (not recorded which).

This clone was observed a single time. The genes are TRBV24-1 and TRBJ2-7; 11 nucleotides align to TRBD1. The germline V gene encodes CDR1 KGHDR and CDR2 SFDVKD. The trim removed 6 bases at V and 3 bases at J, leaving 6 bases unmatched. CDR3 length: 15 residues. The CDR3 protein is CATSRGTGGDYEQYF. Here the CDR3 DNA reads TGTGCCACCAGTCGCGGGACAGGGGGGGACTACGAGCAGTACTTC.

Concerning this clone itself: Possible read error: a much larger clone is one base away. The rearrangement joins TRBV7-2 to TRBJ2-7; the match to TRBD1 covers 9 bases. The CDR3 sequence is 13 residues long. The V segment lost 3 bases and the J segment 3 bases; nucleotides outside the gene matches: 0. Germline V gene data show CDR1 as SGHTA and CDR2 as FQGNSA. The DNA of the CDR3 is TGTGCCAGCAGCTTGACAGGGGGCTACGAGCAGTACTTC. Translating gives CASSLTGGYEQYF.